These 4 T cell receptor beta chains share one sample of origin, sequenced in a study of blood T cells in healthy people across ages. Primers used in a second PCR of about 6 to 11 cycles were a sample-barcoded 5' primer and a J-beta primer mix. TCRdb independently ran MiXCR on the 5' RACE reads; one entry per CDR3 protein. In the table there are approximately 800,000 distinct CDR3 sequences, about 59% of which are singletons. Material: blood. These receptors originate from a man younger than 40 in good health.

The chain uses TRBV7-9 and TRBJ2-2, with D maybe TRBD1 (6 bases). Germline loops: CDR1 SEHNR, CDR2 FQNEAQ (reference sequence). The CDR3 consists of 17 residues. V was shortened by 3 bases and J by 5 bases, with 19 bases between the two germline ends. The CDR3 nucleotides are TGTGCCAGCAGCTTGTTCAGTGGAACAGGGAGTACCGGGGAGCTGTTTTTT. Its translation: CASSLFSGTGSTGELFF.

This clonotype was observed a few times. V and J are TRBV15 and TRBJ2-7, with D possibly matching TRBD2 (5 bases). CDR1 is LNHNV and CDR2 is YYDKDF in the germline V gene (reference sequence). The CDR3 is 17 amino acids. V lost 0 bases and J lost 0, with 15 bases in between. Written as DNA, the CDR3 is TGTGCCACCAGCAGAGATACTAGAAACCCTAGCTCCTACGAGCAGTACTTC. Its protein is CATSRDTRNPSSYEQYF.

The V call is TRBV11-2, the J call TRBJ2-7; D is unclear. V lost 5 bases and J 6 bases, leaving 14 bases between the germline ends. Germline V lookup: CDR1 SGHAT, CDR2 FQNNGV. The CDR3 is 13 amino acids. The CDR3 sequence: CASSPSGPGEQYF. DNA of the CDR3: TGTGCCAGCAGCCCGTCAGGCCCGGGCGAGCAGTACTTC.

The chain carries TRBV7-2 and TRBJ1-2, with 9 bases identical to TRBD1. Unmatched junction bases numbered 2, after V lost 1 base and J lost 5 bases. Germline V gene lookup returns CDR1 SGHTA and CDR2 FQGNSA. This CDR3 is 14 amino acids long. CDR3 bases: TGTGCCAGCAGCTTAGATGGGACAGGGTATGGCTACACCTTC. This gives the protein CASSLDGTGYGYTF.